This is a list of T cell receptor beta chains from one sample in a study of blood T cell repertoires in COVID-19. TCRdb's copy holds only in-frame clones and misses some; the assay was immunoSEQ multiplex PCR. This sample has about 440,000 clones, with 75% to 90% found just once. What was sequenced was peripheral blood. Receptor source: a woman aged 25 to 39 with acute or convalescent COVID-19. Each CDR3 is given with its conserved first and last residue. The D gene is left open where the match is weak. Some rows mark clone size as missing; the rest say once, few, many or name a class of expanded clone.

TRBJ1-2,TRBV2,.,TRBD1,TGTGCCAGCAGTGCCGGGACAGCTAACTATGGCTACACCTTC,CASSAGTANYGYTF
TRBJ1-4,TRBV19,.,TRBD1,TGTGCCAGTAGGCGAGACAGGGGAGATGAAAAACTGTTTTTT,CASRRDRGDEKLFF
TRBJ1-3,TRBV2,.,.,TGTGCCAGCAGTGATGGCGGGGGAAACACCATATATTTT,CASSDGGGNTIYF
TRBJ1-2,TRBV6-1,.,.,TGTGCCAGCAGTGAAGTTGGCCTAGCTAACTATGGCTACACCTTC,CASSEVGLANYGYTF
TRBJ2-5,TRBV6-5,.,TRBD2,TGTGCCAGCAGTATAGCGGGGGGGCGCGTGACCCAGTACTTC,CASSIAGGRVTQYF
TRBJ1-1,TRBV15,few,.,TGTGCCACCAGCAGCGGAGGGGAAAGTGGCACTGAAGCTTTCTTT,CATSSGGESGTEAFF
TRBJ2-7,TRBV11-3,.,.,TGTGCCAGCAGCTCCAAAACTAGCAGCGAGCAGTACTTC,CASSSKTSSEQYF
TRBJ2-2,TRBV14,.,.,TGTGCCAGCAGCCAAGGGCCCGGGGAGCTGTTTTTT,CASSQGPGELFF
TRBJ2-1,TRBV28,.,.,TGTGCCAGCACCTACAGCAGGACAGACAATGAGCAGTTCTTC,CASTYSRTDNEQFF
TRBJ1-5,TRBV19,.,.,TGTGCCAGTAGTCGGGAGGGAATTCGCAATCAGCCCCAGCATTTT,CASSREGIRNQPQHF
TRBJ1-4,TRBV2,once,.,TGTGCCAGCATGTCTGGACTCGGTCCGACTAATGAAAAACTGTTTTTT,CASMSGLGPTNEKLFF
TRBJ1-6,TRBV6-6,.,TRBD1,TGTGCCAGCAGTTACTCGGCCGGGACAGGTGATTCACCCCTCCACTTT,CASSYSAGTGDSPLHF
TRBJ2-1,TRBV9,once,TRBD1,TGTGCCAGCAGCCCACGAGGGGACAGGGTCTCCCCTGAGCAGTTCTTC,CASSPRGDRVSPEQFF
TRBJ2-1,TRBV27,.,TRBD1,TGTGCCAGCAGTCCGGGACAGAGATACAATGAGCAGTTCTTC,CASSPGQRYNEQFF
TRBJ1-2,TRBV27,.,.,TGTGCCAGCAGTTTAAAAGGGGTCTTTAACTATGGCTACACCTTC,CASSLKGVFNYGYTF
TRBJ2-5,TRBV7-3,.,.,TGTGCCAGCAGCTTAGGGGGGAGCCAAGAGACCCAGTACTTC,CASSLGGSQETQYF
TRBJ1-2,TRBV25-1,.,TRBD1,TGTGCCAGCAGTGGGGGACAGGGTATTTTCGGCTACACCTTC,CASSGGQGIFGYTF
TRBJ2-1,TRBV7-3,.,TRBD1,TGTGCCAGCAGCACGGACAGGGGCGATGAGCAGTTCTTC,CASSTDRGDEQFF
TRBJ2-1,TRBV7-7,.,.,TGTGCCAGCAGCTTAGCGCTGAGCTCCTACAATGAGCAGTTCTTC,CASSLALSSYNEQFF
TRBJ2-5,TRBV18,.,.,TGTGCCAGCTCACCAGTCAGGGAAGAGACCCAGTACTTC,CASSPVREETQYF
TRBJ2-1,TRBV4-1,.,TRBD2,TGCGCCAGCACCAGCGGGGGGGCAGCTGAGCAGTTCTTC,CASTSGGAAEQFF
TRBJ1-2,TRBV19,.,.,TGTGCCAGTAGTATCGGAGCAGGGCGTAATCACTATGGCTACACCTTC,CASSIGAGRNHYGYTF
TRBJ2-1,TRBV7-3,.,.,TGTGCCAGCAGCTTGAAATCGGGTGAGCAGTTCTTC,CASSLKSGEQFF
TRBJ2-5,TRBV3-1/TRBV3-2,.,.,TGTGCCAGCAGCCACCGAACGACAGAAAAAGAGACCCAGTACTTC,CASSHRTTEKETQYF
TRBJ1-5,TRBV28,.,TRBD1,TGTGCCAGCCTAAAACGGACAGGGCTTGTCATGGCCCAGCATTTT,CASLKRTGLVMAQHF
TRBJ1-3,TRBV9,.,.,TGTGCCAGCAGTCCCCAGTCGGGAGGTTTTTTCGACTCTGGAAACACCATATATTTT,CASSPQSGGFFDSGNTIYF
TRBJ2-1,TRBV6-6,.,.,TGTGCCAGTCGGGGGAATAATGAGCAGTTCTTC,CASRGNNEQFF
TRBJ2-7,TRBV5-8,.,.,TGTGCCAGCAGCCCACTATTTTCCTACGAGCAGTACTTC,CASSPLFSYEQYF
TRBJ1-4,TRBV9,few,.,TGTGCCAGCAGCCGCCAGGTGGCTAATGAAAAACTGTTTTTT,CASSRQVANEKLFF
TRBJ1-1,TRBV18,once,.,TGTGCCAGCTCACCATCTCTAAGTACTGAAGCTTTCTTT,CASSPSLSTEAFF